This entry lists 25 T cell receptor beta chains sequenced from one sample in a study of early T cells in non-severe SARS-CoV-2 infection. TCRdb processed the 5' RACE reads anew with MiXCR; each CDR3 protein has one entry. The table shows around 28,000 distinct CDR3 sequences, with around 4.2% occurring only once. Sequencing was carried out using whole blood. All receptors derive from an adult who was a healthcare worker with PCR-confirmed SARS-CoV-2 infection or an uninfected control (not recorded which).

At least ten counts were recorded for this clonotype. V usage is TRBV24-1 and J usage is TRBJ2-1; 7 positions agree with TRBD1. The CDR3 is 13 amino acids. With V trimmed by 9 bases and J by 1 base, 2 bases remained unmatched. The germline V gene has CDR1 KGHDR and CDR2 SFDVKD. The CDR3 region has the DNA TGTGCCACCCGGGACAGTTCCTACAATGAGCAGTTCTTC. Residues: CATRDSSYNEQFF.

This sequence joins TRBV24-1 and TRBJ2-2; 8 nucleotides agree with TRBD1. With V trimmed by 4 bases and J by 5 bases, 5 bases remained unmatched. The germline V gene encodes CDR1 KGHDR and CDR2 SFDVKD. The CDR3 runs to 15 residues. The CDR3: CATSDQTGGTGELFF. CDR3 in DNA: TGTGCCACCAGTGACCAAACAGGGGGAACCGGGGAGCTGTTTTTT.

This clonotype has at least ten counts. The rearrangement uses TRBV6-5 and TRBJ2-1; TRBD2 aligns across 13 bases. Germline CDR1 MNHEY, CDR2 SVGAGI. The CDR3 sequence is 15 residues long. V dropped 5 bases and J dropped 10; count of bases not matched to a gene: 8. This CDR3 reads CASSTSGRAAGEQFF. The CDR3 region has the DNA TGTGCCAGCAGTACTAGCGGGAGGGCCGCTGGCGAGCAGTTCTTC.

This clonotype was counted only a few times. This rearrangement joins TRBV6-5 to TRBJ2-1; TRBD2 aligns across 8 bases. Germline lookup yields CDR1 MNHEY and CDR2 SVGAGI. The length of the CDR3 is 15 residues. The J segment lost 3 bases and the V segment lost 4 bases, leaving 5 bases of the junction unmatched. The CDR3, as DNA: TGTGCCAGCAGTTTAGCCGGGACTAGCTACAATGAGCAGTTCTTC. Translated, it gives CASSLAGTSYNEQFF.

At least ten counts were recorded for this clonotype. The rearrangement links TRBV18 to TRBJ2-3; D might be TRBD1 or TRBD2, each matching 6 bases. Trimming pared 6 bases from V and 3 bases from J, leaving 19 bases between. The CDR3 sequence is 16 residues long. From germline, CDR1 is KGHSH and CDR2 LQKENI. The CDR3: CASSQRQAAGTDTQYF. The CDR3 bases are TGTGCCAGCTCCCAAAGACAGGCGGCGGGGACAGATACGCAGTATTTT.

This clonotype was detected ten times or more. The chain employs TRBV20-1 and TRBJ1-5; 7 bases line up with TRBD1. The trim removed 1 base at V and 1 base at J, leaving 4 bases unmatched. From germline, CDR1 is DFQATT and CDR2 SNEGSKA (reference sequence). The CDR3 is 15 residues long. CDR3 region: CSARVGGQSNQPQHF. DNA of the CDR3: TGCAGTGCTAGAGTTGGGGGACAGAGCAATCAGCCCCAGCATTTT.

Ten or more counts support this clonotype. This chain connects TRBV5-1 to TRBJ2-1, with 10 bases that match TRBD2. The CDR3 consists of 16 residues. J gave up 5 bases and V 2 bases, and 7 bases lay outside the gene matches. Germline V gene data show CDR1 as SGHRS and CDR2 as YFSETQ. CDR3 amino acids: CASSLTAGGPHNEQFF. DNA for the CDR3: TGCGCCAGCAGCTTAACAGCGGGAGGGCCGCACAATGAGCAGTTCTTC.

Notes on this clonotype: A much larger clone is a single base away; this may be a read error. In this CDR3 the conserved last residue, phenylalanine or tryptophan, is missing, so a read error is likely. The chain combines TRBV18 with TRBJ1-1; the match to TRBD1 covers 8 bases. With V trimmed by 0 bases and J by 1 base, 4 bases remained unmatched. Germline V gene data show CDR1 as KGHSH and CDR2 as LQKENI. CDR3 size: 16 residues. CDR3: CASSPPSTGENTEAFI. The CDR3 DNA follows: TGTGCCAGCTCACCACCCTCGACAGGGGAGAACACTGAAGCTTTCATT.

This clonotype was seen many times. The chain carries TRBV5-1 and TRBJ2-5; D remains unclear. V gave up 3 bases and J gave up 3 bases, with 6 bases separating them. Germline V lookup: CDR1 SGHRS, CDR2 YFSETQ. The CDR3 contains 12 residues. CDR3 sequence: CASSSHKETQYF. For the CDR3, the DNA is TGCGCCAGCAGCTCACATAAAGAGACCCAGTACTTC.

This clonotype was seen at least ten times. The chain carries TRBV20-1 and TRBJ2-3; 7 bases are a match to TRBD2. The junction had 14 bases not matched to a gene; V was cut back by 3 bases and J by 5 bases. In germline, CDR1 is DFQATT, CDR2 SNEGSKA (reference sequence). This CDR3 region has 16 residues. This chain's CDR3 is CSARGGSGNPGDTQYF. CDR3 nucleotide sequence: TGCAGTGCTAGGGGGGGAAGCGGGAACCCGGGAGATACGCAGTATTTT.

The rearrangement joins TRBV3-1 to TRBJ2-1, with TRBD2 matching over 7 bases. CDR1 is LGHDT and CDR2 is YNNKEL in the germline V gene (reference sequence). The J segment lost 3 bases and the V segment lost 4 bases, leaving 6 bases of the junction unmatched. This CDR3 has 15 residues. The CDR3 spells CASSPGLGFYNEQFF. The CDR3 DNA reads TGTGCCAGCAGCCCCGGACTAGGGTTCTACAATGAGCAGTTCTTC.

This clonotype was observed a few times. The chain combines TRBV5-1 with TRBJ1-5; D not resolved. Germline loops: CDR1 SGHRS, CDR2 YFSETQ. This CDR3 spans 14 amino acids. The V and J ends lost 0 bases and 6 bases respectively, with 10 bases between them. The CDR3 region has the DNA TGCGCCAGCAGCTTGGGTGTAACGGGTCAGCCCCAGCATTTT. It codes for CASSLGVTGQPQHF.

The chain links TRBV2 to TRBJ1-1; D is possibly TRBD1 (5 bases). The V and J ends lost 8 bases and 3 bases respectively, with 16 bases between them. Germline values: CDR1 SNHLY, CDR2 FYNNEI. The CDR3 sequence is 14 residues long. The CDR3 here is CASSRAGGYTEAFF. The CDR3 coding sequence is TGTGCCAGCTCTAGGGCCGGGGGGTACACTGAAGCTTTCTTT.

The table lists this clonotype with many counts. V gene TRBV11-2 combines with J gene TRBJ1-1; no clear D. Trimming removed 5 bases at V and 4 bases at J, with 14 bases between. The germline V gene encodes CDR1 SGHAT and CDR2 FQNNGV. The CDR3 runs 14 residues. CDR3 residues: CASSVIDKSTEAFF. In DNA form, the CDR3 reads TGTGCCAGCAGCGTTATTGACAAGTCCACTGAAGCTTTCTTT.

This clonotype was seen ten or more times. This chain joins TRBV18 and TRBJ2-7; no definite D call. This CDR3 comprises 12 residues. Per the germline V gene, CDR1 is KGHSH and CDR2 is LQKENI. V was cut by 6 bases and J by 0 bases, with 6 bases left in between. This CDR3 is CASSPSSYEQYF. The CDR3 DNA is TGTGCCAGCTCCCCCAGCTCCTACGAGCAGTACTTC.

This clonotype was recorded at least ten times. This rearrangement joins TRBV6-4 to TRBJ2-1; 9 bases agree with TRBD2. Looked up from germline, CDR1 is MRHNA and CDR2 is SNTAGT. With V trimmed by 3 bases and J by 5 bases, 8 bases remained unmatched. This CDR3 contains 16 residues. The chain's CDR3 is CASSESGLAGHNEQFF. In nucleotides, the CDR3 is TGTGCCAGCAGTGAGTCGGGGCTAGCGGGACACAATGAGCAGTTCTTC.

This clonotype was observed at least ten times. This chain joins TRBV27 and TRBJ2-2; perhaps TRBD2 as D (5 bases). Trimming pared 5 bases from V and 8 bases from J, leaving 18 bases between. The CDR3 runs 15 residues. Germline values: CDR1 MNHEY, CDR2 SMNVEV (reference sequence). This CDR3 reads CASSPFTGIAGELFF. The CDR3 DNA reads TGTGCCAGCAGTCCCTTTACGGGAATTGCTGGGGAGCTGTTTTTT.

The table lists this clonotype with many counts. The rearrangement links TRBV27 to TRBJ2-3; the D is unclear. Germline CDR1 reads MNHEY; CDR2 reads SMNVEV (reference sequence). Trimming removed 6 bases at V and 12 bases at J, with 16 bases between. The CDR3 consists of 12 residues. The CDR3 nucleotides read TGTGCCAGCAGCCCCACCGGATGGGGTCAGTATTTT. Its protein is CASSPTGWGQYF.

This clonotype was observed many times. The CDR3 nucleotides are TGTGCCACCTACTACAGGCGGGCGGTTACCTACGAGCAGTACTTC. Its protein is CATYYRRAVTYEQYF. V gene TRBV24-1 combines with J gene TRBJ2-7, with D possibly called TRBD1 or TRBD2 (5 bases each). The germline gives CDR1 KGHDR, CDR2 SFDVKD. Trimming took off 9 bases at V and 2 bases at J, with 19 bases between the two ends. The CDR3 is made up of 15 amino acids.

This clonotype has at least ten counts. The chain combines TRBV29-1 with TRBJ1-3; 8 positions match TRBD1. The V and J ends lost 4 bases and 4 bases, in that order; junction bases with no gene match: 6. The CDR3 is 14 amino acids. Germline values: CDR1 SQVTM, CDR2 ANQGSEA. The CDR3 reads CSVGDRTRGNTIYF. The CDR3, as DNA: TGCAGCGTTGGGGACAGGACGCGAGGAAACACCATATATTTT.

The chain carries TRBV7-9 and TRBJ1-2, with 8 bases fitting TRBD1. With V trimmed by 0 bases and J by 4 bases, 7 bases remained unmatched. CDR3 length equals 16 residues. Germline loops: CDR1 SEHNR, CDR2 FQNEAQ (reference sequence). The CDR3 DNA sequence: TGTGCCAGCAGCTTAGCGCAGGGCAGGGGGCCCTATGGCTACACCTTC. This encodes CASSLAQGRGPYGYTF.

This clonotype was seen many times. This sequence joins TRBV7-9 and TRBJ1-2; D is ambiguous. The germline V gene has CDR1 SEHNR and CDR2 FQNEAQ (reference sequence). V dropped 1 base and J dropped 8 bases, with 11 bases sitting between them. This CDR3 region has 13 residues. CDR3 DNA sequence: TGTGCCAGCAGCTTAGATACAGCCTCCGGCTACACCTTC. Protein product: CASSLDTASGYTF.

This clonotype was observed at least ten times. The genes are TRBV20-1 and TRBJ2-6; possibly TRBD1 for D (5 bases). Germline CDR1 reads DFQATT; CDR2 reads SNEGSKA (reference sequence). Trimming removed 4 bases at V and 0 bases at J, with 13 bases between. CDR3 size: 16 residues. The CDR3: CSAIGAPGSGANVLTF. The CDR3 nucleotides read TGCAGTGCTATTGGGGCGCCGGGCTCTGGGGCCAACGTCCTGACTTTC.

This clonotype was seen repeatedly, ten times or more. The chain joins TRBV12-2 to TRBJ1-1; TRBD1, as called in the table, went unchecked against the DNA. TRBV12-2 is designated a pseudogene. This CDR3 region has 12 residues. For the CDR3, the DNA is TGTGCAAGTCGCTTACGGGGACCCGGAACTTTCTTT. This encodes CASRLRGPGTFF.

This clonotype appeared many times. CDR3 amino acids: CASSQDLRKGITDTQYF. CDR3 nucleotides: TGCGCCAGCAGCCAAGATCTTAGGAAGGGGATCACAGATACGCAGTATTTT. The rearrangement joins TRBV4-1 to TRBJ2-3, with D possibly matching TRBD1 (5 bases). V lost 0 bases, J lost 2 bases, and 15 bases lay in between. In germline, CDR1 is MGHRA, CDR2 YSYEKL. This CDR3 region has 17 residues.